Following are 4 T cell receptor beta chains from one sample sequenced in a study of cytomegalovirus exposure and HLA in healthy donors. Primers for the PCR totalled 60 Vbeta and 13 Jbeta. The data were produced by immunoSEQ multiplex PCR, yet TCRdb's version contains in-frame clones alone and is incomplete. Altogether some 90,000 clones are present, roughly 78% being singletons, with the ten largest covering 4.4%. Material for sequencing was PBMCs. The origin of the receptors is a male donor in good health and CMV-seropositive.

Concerning this clone: A read error is likely, as this CDR3 ends without the conserved phenylalanine or tryptophan. The rearrangement joins TRBV7-6 to TRBJ1-2; a weak D match, TRBD1 (6 bases). The CDR3 has 14 amino acids. Deletions cut 5 bases from V and 4 bases from J, with 14 bases between. Germline assignment: CDR1 SGHVS and CDR2 FNYEAQ. CDR3 residues: CASSPSQGFYGYTL. DNA for the CDR3: TGTGCCAGCAGCCCGTCACAGGGCTTCTATGGCTACACCCTC.

The rearrangement links TRBV27 to TRBJ2-7; D is unresolved. Germline CDR1 is MNHEY and CDR2 is SMNVEV (reference sequence). The CDR3 is 14 amino acids. Trimming removed 6 bases at V and 0 bases at J, with 12 bases between. CDR3 nucleotides: TGTGCCAGCAGATCCGGGTTGAGCTCCTACGAGCAGTACTTC. This gives the protein CASRSGLSSYEQYF.

V usage is TRBV5-1 and J usage is TRBJ1-1; TRBD1 aligns across 7 bases. The V gene's germline CDR1 is SGHRS and CDR2 YFSETQ. The length of the CDR3 is 15 residues. V shed 2 bases and J 0 bases; nucleotides not matched to a gene: 4. The CDR3 is CASSFLQGMNTEAFF. The DNA of the CDR3 is TGCGCCAGCAGCTTCCTACAGGGGATGAACACTGAAGCTTTCTTT.

The chain recombines TRBV30 with TRBJ2-3; TRBD2 agrees at 7 bases. Trimming took 1 base from V and 0 from J; bases not matched to a gene: 19. The germline gives CDR1 GTSNPN, CDR2 SVGIG (reference sequence). CDR3 size: 20 residues. The CDR3 loop is CAWSGQSSGPSWWSTDTQYF. For the CDR3, the DNA is TGTGCCTGGAGTGGGCAGTCTAGCGGCCCTAGTTGGTGGAGCACAGATACGCAGTATTTT.